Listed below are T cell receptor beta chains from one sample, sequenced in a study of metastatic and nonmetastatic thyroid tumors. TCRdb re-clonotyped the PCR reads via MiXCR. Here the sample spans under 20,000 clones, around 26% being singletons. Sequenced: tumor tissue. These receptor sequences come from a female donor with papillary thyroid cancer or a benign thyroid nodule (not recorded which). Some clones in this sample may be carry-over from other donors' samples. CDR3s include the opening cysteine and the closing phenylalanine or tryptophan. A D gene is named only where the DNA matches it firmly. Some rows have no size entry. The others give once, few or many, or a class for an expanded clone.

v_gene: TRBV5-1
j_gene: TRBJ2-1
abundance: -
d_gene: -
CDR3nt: TGCGCCAGCAGCTTAACCGAGATCAATGAGCAGTTCTTC
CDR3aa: CASSLTEINEQFF

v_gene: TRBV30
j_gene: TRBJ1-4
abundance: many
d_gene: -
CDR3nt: TGTGCCTGGAGCCCCGGACAAGTCCTTGAAAAACTGTTTTTT
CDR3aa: CAWSPGQVLEKLFF

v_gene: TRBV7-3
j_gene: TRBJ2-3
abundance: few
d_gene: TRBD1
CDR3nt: TGTGCCAGCAGCACAAAACGGACAGGAGGTAGCACAGATACGCAGTATTTT
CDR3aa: CASSTKRTGGSTDTQYF

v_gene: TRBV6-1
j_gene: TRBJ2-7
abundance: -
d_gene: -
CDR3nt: TGTGCCAGCAGTGACAGGGGAGGACCGTACGAGCAGTACTTC
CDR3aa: CASSDRGGPYEQYF

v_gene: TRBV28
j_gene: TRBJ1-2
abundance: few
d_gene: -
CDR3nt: TGTGCCAGCAGTAGGCAGGTTTATGGCTACACCTTC
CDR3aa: CASSRQVYGYTF

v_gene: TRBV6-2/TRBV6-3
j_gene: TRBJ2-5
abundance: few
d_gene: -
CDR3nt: TGTGCCAGCAGTGGGACTGCACGCCCCCAAGGGACCCAGTACTTC
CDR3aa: CASSGTARPQGTQYF

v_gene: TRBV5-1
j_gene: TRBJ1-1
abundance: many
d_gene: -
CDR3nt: TGCGCCAGCAGCATCGCCACAGGATCCACTGAAGCTTTCTTT
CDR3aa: CASSIATGSTEAFF

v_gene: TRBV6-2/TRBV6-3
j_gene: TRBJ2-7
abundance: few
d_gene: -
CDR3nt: TGTGCCAGCAGTTCAGGCCGGTACGAGCAGTACTTC
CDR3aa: CASSSGRYEQYF

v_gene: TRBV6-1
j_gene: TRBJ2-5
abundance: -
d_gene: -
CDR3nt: TGTGCCAGCAGTGTAGAGGATTGGGAGACCCAGTACTTC
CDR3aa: CASSVEDWETQYF

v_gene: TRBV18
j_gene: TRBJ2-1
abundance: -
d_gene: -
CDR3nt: TGTGCCAGCTCACCGTTGGTGTCGGGTGCAGGGAGCTACAATGAGCAGTTCTTC
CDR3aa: CASSPLVSGAGSYNEQFF